A selection of T cell receptor beta chains follows, all from one sample in a study of shared clonotypes between healthy human individuals. Here immunoSEQ multiplex PCR was the method, and the copy in TCRdb shows in-frame clones only, minus some. The table includes some 650,000 clones, around 97% detected once. Input material: naive CD4+ T cells sorted from blood. Receptor source: a woman in her 30s in good health. Both conserved end residues are part of each CDR3. Fields, in order: J gene, V gene, D gene, clone size, CDR3 protein, CDR3 DNA. A D gene is named only where the DNA matches it firmly. Part of the rows lack a size; the others show once, few, many or a class for expanded clones.

j_gene: TRBJ2-1
v_gene: TRBV6-1
d_gene: NA
abundance: NA
CDR3aa: CASSESLGGGAIF
CDR3nt: TGTGCCAGCAGTGAATCCCTAGGTGGGGGAGCGATCTTC

j_gene: TRBJ2-7
v_gene: TRBV19
d_gene: NA
abundance: NA
CDR3aa: CASSIDRRAHEQYF
CDR3nt: TGTGCCAGTAGTATAGACAGACGGGCCCACGAGCAGTACTTC

j_gene: TRBJ2-3
v_gene: TRBV19
d_gene: NA
abundance: once
CDR3aa: CASSIRVTDTQYF
CDR3nt: TGTGCCAGTAGTATACGGGTTACAGATACGCAGTATTTT

j_gene: TRBJ2-1
v_gene: TRBV7-2
d_gene: TRBD2
abundance: NA
CDR3aa: CASSLGLAIGNEQFF
CDR3nt: TGTGCCAGCAGCTTGGGACTAGCCATAGGCAATGAGCAGTTCTTC

j_gene: TRBJ2-2
v_gene: TRBV5-1
d_gene: NA
abundance: once
CDR3aa: CASSSDGSNTGELFF
CDR3nt: TGCGCCAGCAGCTCGGACGGGTCGAACACCGGGGAGCTGTTTTTT

j_gene: TRBJ2-7
v_gene: TRBV6-5
d_gene: TRBD1
abundance: NA
CDR3aa: CASRLDRAYEQYF
CDR3nt: TGTGCCAGCAGACTCGACAGGGCCTACGAGCAGTACTTC

j_gene: TRBJ1-1
v_gene: TRBV5-1
d_gene: NA
abundance: NA
CDR3aa: CASSVSRGTTTEAFF
CDR3nt: TGCGCCAGCAGTGTGTCCAGGGGTACGACCACTGAAGCTTTCTTT

j_gene: TRBJ1-2
v_gene: TRBV21-1
d_gene: NA
abundance: NA
CDR3aa: CASSAGVRRHTF
CDR3nt: TGTGCCAGCAGTGCCGGCGTGAGGCGGCACACCTTC

j_gene: TRBJ1-1
v_gene: TRBV5-1
d_gene: NA
abundance: NA
CDR3aa: CASSLVRGSGTEAFF
CDR3nt: TGCGCCAGCAGCTTGGTCCGGGGCTCAGGTACTGAAGCTTTCTTT

j_gene: TRBJ2-2
v_gene: TRBV29-1
d_gene: NA
abundance: NA
CDR3aa: CSESWSLSNTGELFF
CDR3nt: TGCAGCGAGAGTTGGTCTCTCTCGAACACCGGGGAGCTGTTTTTT

j_gene: TRBJ2-1
v_gene: TRBV4-1
d_gene: TRBD1
abundance: NA
CDR3aa: CASRGGTGRTNEQFF
CDR3nt: TGCGCCAGCAGGGGCGGGACAGGGCGAACCAATGAGCAGTTCTTC

j_gene: TRBJ2-2
v_gene: TRBV5-1
d_gene: TRBD1
abundance: NA
CDR3aa: CASSLVGTGVQNTGELFF
CDR3nt: TGCGCCAGCAGCTTGGTGGGGACAGGGGTTCAGAACACCGGGGAGCTGTTTTTT

j_gene: TRBJ2-1
v_gene: TRBV5-5
d_gene: NA
abundance: NA
CDR3aa: CASSSGAFSYNEQFF
CDR3nt: TGTGCCAGCAGCTCGGGGGCGTTCTCCTACAATGAGCAGTTCTTC

j_gene: TRBJ2-5
v_gene: TRBV10-3
d_gene: NA
abundance: NA
CDR3aa: CAVYSTGSQETQYF
CDR3nt: TGTGCCGTTTACTCGACAGGTAGCCAAGAGACCCAGTACTTC

j_gene: TRBJ1-3
v_gene: TRBV28
d_gene: NA
abundance: NA
CDR3aa: CASSQSLDTIYF
CDR3nt: TGTGCCAGCAGCCAAAGCCTTGACACCATATATTTT

j_gene: TRBJ1-4
v_gene: TRBV5-4
d_gene: TRBD1
abundance: NA
CDR3aa: CASSTGGEFSTSNEKLFF
CDR3nt: TGTGCCAGCAGCACAGGGGGCGAGTTCTCTACGTCTAATGAAAAACTGTTTTTT

j_gene: TRBJ2-5
v_gene: TRBV5-4
d_gene: NA
abundance: NA
CDR3aa: CASSWSGSPIRETQYF
CDR3nt: TGTGCCAGCAGCTGGTCCGGGAGTCCAATCCGGGAGACCCAGTACTTC

j_gene: TRBJ2-3
v_gene: TRBV19
d_gene: NA
abundance: NA
CDR3aa: CASSYGGYTDTQYF
CDR3nt: TGTGCCAGTAGTTATGGGGGATACACAGATACGCAGTATTTT

j_gene: TRBJ1-5
v_gene: TRBV5-8
d_gene: TRBD1
abundance: NA
CDR3aa: CASSTWTGGGNQPQHF
CDR3nt: TGTGCCAGCAGCACATGGACAGGTGGAGGCAATCAGCCCCAGCATTTT

j_gene: TRBJ1-1
v_gene: TRBV5-1
d_gene: NA
abundance: NA
CDR3aa: CASSPSTGNTEAFF
CDR3nt: TGCGCCAGCAGCCCATCGACAGGGAACACTGAAGCTTTCTTT

j_gene: TRBJ2-1
v_gene: TRBV28
d_gene: NA
abundance: NA
CDR3aa: CASSSPGTSSYNEQFF
CDR3nt: TGTGCCAGCAGTTCCCCCGGCACCAGCTCCTACAATGAGCAGTTCTTC

j_gene: TRBJ2-1
v_gene: TRBV19
d_gene: NA
abundance: few
CDR3aa: CASSIAGSEQFF
CDR3nt: TGTGCCAGTAGTATAGCCGGGAGTGAGCAGTTCTTC

j_gene: TRBJ1-4
v_gene: TRBV4-1
d_gene: TRBD1
abundance: NA
CDR3aa: CASSRRDSRNEKLFF
CDR3nt: TGCGCCAGCAGCCGGAGGGACAGCCGTAATGAAAAACTGTTTTTT

j_gene: TRBJ1-6
v_gene: TRBV28
d_gene: NA
abundance: NA
CDR3aa: CASRSITTGLNSPLHF
CDR3nt: TGTGCCAGCAGATCCATCACGACAGGCCTTAATTCACCCCTCCACTTT

j_gene: TRBJ2-5
v_gene: TRBV19
d_gene: TRBD2
abundance: NA
CDR3aa: CASSSRLAGEETQYF
CDR3nt: TGTGCCAGTAGCTCCCGACTAGCGGGAGAGGAGACCCAGTACTTC

j_gene: TRBJ2-7
v_gene: TRBV7-2
d_gene: TRBD1
abundance: NA
CDR3aa: CASSSTGGGQEQYF
CDR3nt: TGTGCCAGCAGCTCCACAGGGGGCGGACAAGAGCAGTACTTC

j_gene: TRBJ2-1
v_gene: TRBV27
d_gene: TRBD1
abundance: NA
CDR3aa: CASSFPGQGSNEQFF
CDR3nt: TGTGCCAGCAGTTTCCCGGGACAGGGTAGCAATGAGCAGTTCTTC

j_gene: TRBJ1-5
v_gene: TRBV5-1
d_gene: NA
abundance: NA
CDR3aa: CASSGGQNQPQHF
CDR3nt: TGCGCCAGCAGCGGGGGACAAAATCAGCCCCAGCATTTT

j_gene: TRBJ2-6
v_gene: TRBV5-8
d_gene: NA
abundance: NA
CDR3aa: CASSLALRLSPANVLTF
CDR3nt: TGTGCCAGCAGCTTGGCCCTGCGCCTGTCCCCGGCCAACGTCCTGACTTTC

j_gene: TRBJ2-7
v_gene: TRBV27
d_gene: TRBD2
abundance: NA
CDR3aa: CASSLSFSGLSYEQYF
CDR3nt: TGTGCCAGCAGTTTATCGTTTAGCGGGCTGTCCTACGAGCAGTACTTC

j_gene: TRBJ1-5
v_gene: TRBV7-9
d_gene: TRBD1
abundance: NA
CDR3aa: CASSLEGADNQPQHF
CDR3nt: TGTGCCAGCAGCTTAGAGGGGGCCGACAATCAGCCCCAGCATTTT

j_gene: TRBJ2-1
v_gene: TRBV5-1
d_gene: NA
abundance: NA
CDR3aa: CASSFEPEGQDEQFF
CDR3nt: TGCGCCAGCAGCTTTGAACCAGAAGGGCAAGATGAGCAGTTCTTC

j_gene: TRBJ2-7
v_gene: TRBV5-1
d_gene: TRBD1
abundance: NA
CDR3aa: CASQGQSGEQYF
CDR3nt: TGCGCCAGTCAGGGACAGTCTGGGGAGCAGTACTTC

j_gene: TRBJ1-2
v_gene: TRBV5-8
d_gene: NA
abundance: NA
CDR3aa: CASSSTRRFLRANYGYTF
CDR3nt: TGTGCCAGCAGCTCGACTCGACGGTTCCTTAGGGCTAACTATGGCTACACCTTC

j_gene: TRBJ1-3
v_gene: TRBV5-5
d_gene: NA
abundance: NA
CDR3aa: CASSLSPGTQGNTIYF
CDR3nt: TGTGCCAGCAGCTTGTCGCCGGGAACGCAAGGAAACACCATATATTTT

j_gene: TRBJ1-1
v_gene: TRBV5-1
d_gene: TRBD1
abundance: NA
CDR3aa: CASSFGQGAVGTEAFF
CDR3nt: TGCGCCAGCAGCTTTGGACAGGGGGCGGTTGGCACTGAAGCTTTCTTT

j_gene: TRBJ2-6
v_gene: TRBV11-2
d_gene: NA
abundance: NA
CDR3aa: CASSSGLALSGANVLTF
CDR3nt: TGTGCCAGCAGCTCAGGGTTAGCCTTATCTGGGGCCAACGTCCTGACTTTC

j_gene: TRBJ2-4
v_gene: TRBV28
d_gene: NA
abundance: NA
CDR3aa: CASSLDSSRLNIQYF
CDR3nt: TGTGCCAGCAGCCTTGACAGTTCAAGGCTAAACATTCAGTACTTC

j_gene: TRBJ1-2
v_gene: TRBV4-2
d_gene: NA
abundance: NA
CDR3aa: CASSQGGRTYGYTF
CDR3nt: TGTGCCAGCAGCCAAGGGGGCAGGACCTATGGCTACACCTTC

j_gene: TRBJ2-6
v_gene: TRBV6-1
d_gene: NA
abundance: NA
CDR3aa: CATRWAGANVLTF
CDR3nt: TGTGCCACCCGGTGGGCTGGGGCCAACGTCCTGACTTTC

j_gene: TRBJ2-7
v_gene: TRBV11-2
d_gene: NA
abundance: NA
CDR3aa: CASSSTTDLSYEQYF
CDR3nt: TGTGCCAGCAGCTCTACGACAGACCTGTCCTACGAGCAGTACTTC

j_gene: TRBJ1-5
v_gene: TRBV28
d_gene: TRBD1
abundance: NA
CDR3aa: CASSPGQVIIISNQPQHF
CDR3nt: TGTGCCAGCAGCCCGGGACAGGTGATTATAATTAGCAATCAGCCCCAGCATTTT

j_gene: TRBJ2-5
v_gene: TRBV5-4
d_gene: TRBD2
abundance: NA
CDR3aa: CASSTRLAGGPEETQYF
CDR3nt: TGTGCCAGCAGCACCCGACTAGCGGGAGGGCCCGAAGAGACCCAGTACTTC

j_gene: TRBJ1-4
v_gene: TRBV11-2
d_gene: NA
abundance: once
CDR3aa: CASSSRQSNEKLFF
CDR3nt: TGTGCCAGCAGCTCAAGGCAGTCTAATGAAAAACTGTTTTTT

j_gene: TRBJ1-3
v_gene: TRBV5-1
d_gene: NA
abundance: NA
CDR3aa: CASSLETPPKTIYF
CDR3nt: TGCGCCAGCAGCTTGGAGACGCCTCCTAAGACCATATATTTT

j_gene: TRBJ1-2
v_gene: TRBV29-1
d_gene: NA
abundance: NA
CDR3aa: CSVARPGHNVGYTF
CDR3nt: TGCAGCGTCGCCCGGCCGGGGCACAATGTGGGCTACACCTTC

j_gene: TRBJ2-1
v_gene: TRBV11-3
d_gene: TRBD2
abundance: NA
CDR3aa: CASSLVVAGGVDEQFF
CDR3nt: TGTGCCAGCAGCTTAGTGGTAGCGGGAGGCGTAGATGAGCAGTTCTTC

j_gene: TRBJ2-5
v_gene: TRBV2
d_gene: NA
abundance: NA
CDR3aa: CASRRTVDKQYF
CDR3nt: TGTGCCAGCAGACGGACAGTTGACAAGCAGTACTTC

j_gene: TRBJ1-1
v_gene: TRBV15
d_gene: NA
abundance: once
CDR3aa: CATSRGAGVWNTEAFF
CDR3nt: TGTGCCACCAGCAGAGGCGCAGGGGTTTGGAACACTGAAGCTTTCTTT

j_gene: TRBJ2-5
v_gene: TRBV18
d_gene: NA
abundance: once
CDR3aa: CASSQDPGMETQYF
CDR3nt: TGTGCCAGCTCACAAGACCCCGGGATGGAGACCCAGTACTTC

j_gene: TRBJ1-1
v_gene: TRBV7-9
d_gene: NA
abundance: NA
CDR3aa: CASSLRAGAGNTEAFF
CDR3nt: TGTGCCAGCAGCTTACGGGCAGGGGCGGGGAACACTGAAGCTTTCTTT

j_gene: TRBJ2-7
v_gene: TRBV6-1
d_gene: NA
abundance: once
CDR3aa: CAESPEGWGGYEQYF
CDR3nt: TGTGCCGAATCCCCCGAGGGGTGGGGAGGCTACGAGCAGTACTTC

j_gene: TRBJ2-2
v_gene: TRBV7-3
d_gene: TRBD1
abundance: NA
CDR3aa: CASSPGTGGLGELFF
CDR3nt: TGTGCCAGCAGCCCAGGGACAGGGGGCCTCGGGGAGCTGTTTTTT

j_gene: TRBJ2-7
v_gene: TRBV18
d_gene: NA
abundance: NA
CDR3aa: CASSPTATGEQYF
CDR3nt: TGTGCCAGCTCACCGACAGCTACCGGGGAGCAGTACTTC

j_gene: TRBJ1-5
v_gene: TRBV2
d_gene: TRBD1
abundance: NA
CDR3aa: CASRGTGFGPQHF
CDR3nt: TGTGCCAGCAGGGGGACAGGGTTTGGGCCCCAGCATTTT

j_gene: TRBJ1-1
v_gene: TRBV6-5
d_gene: NA
abundance: NA
CDR3aa: CASSNYRAGGTEAFF
CDR3nt: TGTGCCAGCAGTAATTACAGGGCCGGGGGCACTGAAGCTTTCTTT

j_gene: TRBJ1-3
v_gene: TRBV15
d_gene: NA
abundance: NA
CDR3aa: CATSRDRTSGNTIYF
CDR3nt: TGTGCCACCAGCAGAGACAGGACATCTGGAAACACCATATATTTT

j_gene: TRBJ2-3
v_gene: TRBV7-6
d_gene: TRBD2
abundance: NA
CDR3aa: CASSLGLAGVADTQYF
CDR3nt: TGTGCCAGCAGCTTAGGACTAGCGGGAGTGGCAGATACGCAGTATTTT

j_gene: TRBJ1-2
v_gene: TRBV28
d_gene: NA
abundance: NA
CDR3aa: CASTVLADYGYTF
CDR3nt: TGTGCCAGCACCGTCCTAGCCGACTATGGCTACACCTTC

j_gene: TRBJ1-1
v_gene: TRBV10-3
d_gene: NA
abundance: NA
CDR3aa: CAISEFGVGTEAFF
CDR3nt: TGTGCCATCAGTGAATTCGGGGTAGGCACTGAAGCTTTCTTT